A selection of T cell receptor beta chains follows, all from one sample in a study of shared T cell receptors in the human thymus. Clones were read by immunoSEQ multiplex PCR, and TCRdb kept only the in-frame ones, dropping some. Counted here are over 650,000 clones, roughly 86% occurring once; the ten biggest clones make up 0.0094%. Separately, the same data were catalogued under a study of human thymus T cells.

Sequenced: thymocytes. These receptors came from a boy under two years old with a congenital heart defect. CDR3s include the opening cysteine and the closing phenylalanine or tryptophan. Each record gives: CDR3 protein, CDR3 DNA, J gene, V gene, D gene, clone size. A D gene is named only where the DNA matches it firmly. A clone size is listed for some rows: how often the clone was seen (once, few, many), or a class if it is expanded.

CDR3aa: CASTPRTGGNTEAFF
CDR3nt: TGTGCCAGCACCCCCCGGACAGGGGGGAACACTGAAGCTTTCTTT
j_gene: TRBJ1-1
v_gene: TRBV25-1
d_gene: TRBD1
abundance: -

CDR3aa: CASSPGTSISYEQYF
CDR3nt: TGTGCCAGCAGCCCAGGGACTTCGATCTCCTACGAGCAGTACTTC
j_gene: TRBJ2-7
v_gene: TRBV11-2
d_gene: -
abundance: -

CDR3aa: CASSAGGTPQTDGYTF
CDR3nt: TGTGCCAGCAGCGCAGGGGGGACACCTCAGACAGACGGCTACACCTTC
j_gene: TRBJ1-2
v_gene: TRBV9
d_gene: TRBD1
abundance: -

CDR3aa: CASAIRVGRDMINEQFF
CDR3nt: TGTGCTAGTGCCATCCGGGTGGGGCGGGATATGATCAATGAGCAGTTCTTC
j_gene: TRBJ2-1
v_gene: TRBV12-5
d_gene: -
abundance: once

CDR3aa: CASRVGLAGSTNEQFF
CDR3nt: TGTGCCAGCAGGGTTGGGTTAGCGGGCAGTACGAATGAGCAGTTCTTC
j_gene: TRBJ2-1
v_gene: TRBV28
d_gene: TRBD2
abundance: few

CDR3aa: CASSRGTGAGETQYF
CDR3nt: TGCGCCAGCAGCCGCGGGACAGGGGCTGGAGAGACCCAGTACTTC
j_gene: TRBJ2-5
v_gene: TRBV5-1
d_gene: TRBD1
abundance: -

CDR3aa: CASRVIGAGAHPKETQYF
CDR3nt: TGTGCCAGCAGGGTGATCGGAGCGGGAGCGCATCCCAAAGAGACCCAGTACTTC
j_gene: TRBJ2-5
v_gene: TRBV27
d_gene: TRBD2
abundance: -

CDR3aa: CASSAFGGVHEQYF
CDR3nt: TGTGCCAGTAGTGCCTTCGGGGGAGTCCACGAGCAGTACTTC
j_gene: TRBJ2-7
v_gene: TRBV19
d_gene: -
abundance: -

CDR3aa: CSVAGTRGPLRNNEQFF
CDR3nt: TGCAGCGTTGCGGGGACTAGAGGGCCCCTGAGGAACAATGAGCAGTTCTTC
j_gene: TRBJ2-1
v_gene: TRBV29-1
d_gene: TRBD2
abundance: -

CDR3aa: CASSIGRKGTSGHNEQFF
CDR3nt: TGTGCCAGTAGTATAGGCAGGAAAGGGACTAGCGGGCACAATGAGCAGTTCTTC
j_gene: TRBJ2-1
v_gene: TRBV19
d_gene: TRBD2
abundance: once

CDR3aa: CASSYAGGPSYEQYF
CDR3nt: TGTGCCAGCAGTTATGCGGGGGGTCCTTCCTACGAGCAGTACTTC
j_gene: TRBJ2-7
v_gene: TRBV6-5
d_gene: TRBD2
abundance: -

CDR3aa: CASSFFAGKNTEAFF
CDR3nt: TGTGCCAGCAGCTTTTTCGCGGGTAAGAACACTGAAGCTTTCTTT
j_gene: TRBJ1-1
v_gene: TRBV5-6
d_gene: -
abundance: -

CDR3aa: CASSLRTGTGYTF
CDR3nt: TGTGCCAGCAGCTTAAGGACAGGGACCGGCTACACCTTC
j_gene: TRBJ1-2
v_gene: TRBV7-9
d_gene: TRBD1
abundance: -

CDR3aa: CASSHHSGLAGALEQFF
CDR3nt: TGCGCCAGCAGCCACCACTCCGGACTAGCGGGGGCCCTTGAGCAGTTCTTC
j_gene: TRBJ2-1
v_gene: TRBV4-3
d_gene: TRBD2
abundance: -

CDR3aa: CASSAGQGAFLHF
CDR3nt: TGTGCCAGCAGCGCGGGACAGGGGGCGTTCCTCCACTTT
j_gene: TRBJ1-6
v_gene: TRBV9
d_gene: TRBD1
abundance: -

CDR3aa: CASSPVGDSYEQYF
CDR3nt: TGCGCCAGCAGCCCCGTAGGGGATTCCTACGAGCAGTACTTC
j_gene: TRBJ2-7
v_gene: TRBV4-3
d_gene: -
abundance: -

CDR3aa: CASSLRRTGGRNSPLHF
CDR3nt: TGTGCCAGCAGCTTAAGGAGGACAGGGGGTCGTAATTCACCCCTCCACTTT
j_gene: TRBJ1-6
v_gene: TRBV7-3
d_gene: TRBD1
abundance: once

CDR3aa: CSVLDRSSYNEQFF
CDR3nt: TGCAGCGTTCTAGACAGGAGCTCCTACAATGAGCAGTTCTTC
j_gene: TRBJ2-1
v_gene: TRBV29-1
d_gene: -
abundance: -

CDR3aa: CASTTGQYNSPLHF
CDR3nt: TGTGCCAGCACTACGGGACAGTATAATTCACCCCTCCACTTT
j_gene: TRBJ1-6
v_gene: TRBV27
d_gene: TRBD1
abundance: -

CDR3aa: CASSVRTGGADTQYF
CDR3nt: TGTGCCAGCAGCGTCAGGACAGGGGGAGCAGATACGCAGTATTTT
j_gene: TRBJ2-3
v_gene: TRBV9
d_gene: TRBD1
abundance: -

CDR3aa: CAISVGSSRQETQYF
CDR3nt: TGTGCCATCAGTGTCGGGTCTAGTCGACAAGAGACCCAGTACTTC
j_gene: TRBJ2-5
v_gene: TRBV10-3
d_gene: -
abundance: -

CDR3aa: CASSYGARRLASRTYEQYF
CDR3nt: TGTGCCAGCAGTTATGGGGCCCGGAGACTAGCGAGTAGGACCTACGAGCAGTACTTC
j_gene: TRBJ2-7
v_gene: TRBV28
d_gene: TRBD2
abundance: -

CDR3aa: CASSSWDRAETQYF
CDR3nt: TGTGCCAGCAGCTCGTGGGACAGGGCGGAGACCCAGTACTTC
j_gene: TRBJ2-5
v_gene: TRBV7-6
d_gene: TRBD1
abundance: -

CDR3aa: CASSQGLPGELFF
CDR3nt: TGTGCCAGCAGCCAAGGACTCCCCGGGGAGCTGTTTTTT
j_gene: TRBJ2-2
v_gene: TRBV4-2
d_gene: -
abundance: once

CDR3aa: CASSDPADRYSNQPQHF
CDR3nt: TGTGCCAGCAGTGACCCAGCTGACAGGTATAGCAATCAGCCCCAGCATTTT
j_gene: TRBJ1-5
v_gene: TRBV6-1
d_gene: -
abundance: -

CDR3aa: CASSQDSGTSSYEQYF
CDR3nt: TGCGCCAGCAGCCAAGATTCCGGGACTTCCTCCTACGAGCAGTACTTC
j_gene: TRBJ2-7
v_gene: TRBV4-3
d_gene: -
abundance: once

CDR3aa: CASSFLVRQNLYGYTF
CDR3nt: TGTGCCAGCAGTTTTTTGGTCCGACAAAACCTTTATGGCTACACCTTC
j_gene: TRBJ1-2
v_gene: TRBV28
d_gene: -
abundance: -

CDR3aa: CASGRDSPMETQYF
CDR3nt: TGCGCCAGCGGTCGGGACAGCCCGATGGAGACCCAGTACTTC
j_gene: TRBJ2-5
v_gene: TRBV23-1
d_gene: TRBD1
abundance: -

CDR3aa: CASSYSMPGEKSYEQYF
CDR3nt: TGTGCCAGCAGCTACTCGATGCCAGGGGAAAAATCCTACGAGCAGTACTTC
j_gene: TRBJ2-7
v_gene: TRBV5-4
d_gene: -
abundance: -

CDR3aa: CASSASTGLYTEAFF
CDR3nt: TGTGCCAGCAGTGCCAGCACAGGGCTGTACACTGAAGCTTTCTTT
j_gene: TRBJ1-1
v_gene: TRBV25-1
d_gene: -
abundance: -

CDR3aa: CSGGFDYEQYF
CDR3nt: TGCAGTGGAGGTTTCGATTACGAGCAGTACTTC
j_gene: TRBJ2-7
v_gene: TRBV20-1
d_gene: -
abundance: -

CDR3aa: CSVDGGGYTF
CDR3nt: TGCAGCGTTGACGGGGGGGGCTACACCTTC
j_gene: TRBJ1-2
v_gene: TRBV29-1
d_gene: -
abundance: -

CDR3aa: CASSARNRDRGNEKLFF
CDR3nt: TGTGCCAGCAGCGCCCGGAACCGGGACAGGGGGAATGAAAAACTGTTTTTT
j_gene: TRBJ1-4
v_gene: TRBV21-1
d_gene: -
abundance: -

CDR3aa: CAWSVRDCGTEAFF
CDR3nt: TGTGCCTGGAGTGTACGGGATTGTGGCACTGAAGCTTTCTTT
j_gene: TRBJ1-1
v_gene: TRBV30
d_gene: -
abundance: -

CDR3aa: CSVGEGAEKLFF
CDR3nt: TGCAGCGTGGGAGAAGGTGCGGAAAAACTGTTTTTT
j_gene: TRBJ1-4
v_gene: TRBV29-1
d_gene: -
abundance: -

CDR3aa: CASSVGARADTQYF
CDR3nt: TGTGCCAGCAGCGTAGGAGCTAGAGCAGATACGCAGTATTTT
j_gene: TRBJ2-3
v_gene: TRBV9
d_gene: -
abundance: once

CDR3aa: CATSREDSEAFF
CDR3nt: TGTGCCACCAGCAGAGAAGACAGTGAAGCTTTCTTT
j_gene: TRBJ1-1
v_gene: TRBV15
d_gene: -
abundance: -

CDR3aa: CASSCLDSRGATNEKLFF
CDR3nt: TGCGCCAGCAGTTGTCTGGACAGTCGGGGAGCAACTAATGAAAAACTGTTTTTT
j_gene: TRBJ1-4
v_gene: TRBV5-1
d_gene: -
abundance: -

CDR3aa: CASSQWTGPQYEQYF
CDR3nt: TGTGCCAGCAGTCAGTGGACAGGCCCCCAATACGAGCAGTACTTC
j_gene: TRBJ2-7
v_gene: TRBV27
d_gene: TRBD1
abundance: once

CDR3aa: CASTATGLARNEQFF
CDR3nt: TGTGCCAGCACCGCTACGGGACTAGCGAGAAATGAGCAGTTCTTC
j_gene: TRBJ2-1
v_gene: TRBV9
d_gene: TRBD2
abundance: -

CDR3aa: CAWSILQGSEQYF
CDR3nt: TGTGCCTGGAGCATATTACAGGGGTCCGAGCAGTACTTC
j_gene: TRBJ2-7
v_gene: TRBV30
d_gene: TRBD1
abundance: -

CDR3aa: CASSVGYGQGRGLNTEAFF
CDR3nt: TGTGCCAGCAGCGTAGGGTATGGACAGGGAAGGGGTTTGAACACTGAAGCTTTCTTT
j_gene: TRBJ1-1
v_gene: TRBV9
d_gene: TRBD1
abundance: -

CDR3aa: CSPGVAFWEETQYF
CDR3nt: TGCAGCCCGGGGGTAGCTTTTTGGGAAGAGACCCAGTACTTC
j_gene: TRBJ2-5
v_gene: TRBV29-1
d_gene: -
abundance: -

CDR3aa: CASKSLQGQGGRKRSSEAFF
CDR3nt: TGTGCCAGCAAGAGTCTCCAGGGACAGGGTGGCCGTAAGCGTAGTTCTGAAGCTTTCTTT
j_gene: TRBJ1-1
v_gene: TRBV2
d_gene: TRBD1
abundance: -

CDR3aa: CSVGGGETQYF
CDR3nt: TGCAGCGTTGGGGGGGGAGAGACCCAGTACTTC
j_gene: TRBJ2-5
v_gene: TRBV29-1
d_gene: TRBD2
abundance: -

CDR3aa: CASRLAGQGYKPQHF
CDR3nt: TGTGCAAGTCGCTTAGCGGGACAGGGGTATAAGCCCCAGCATTTT
j_gene: TRBJ1-5
v_gene: TRBV12-2
d_gene: -
abundance: -